Listed below are T cell receptor beta chains from one sample, sequenced in a study of blood T cell repertoires in COVID-19. This table comes from immunoSEQ multiplex PCR, and its TCRdb copy is limited to in-frame clones, with some not included. The sample includes roughly 230,000 clones, around 82% of them seen just once. The sequenced sample consisted of peripheral blood. Receptor source: a man aged 35 to 55 with active or convalescent COVID-19. Both conserved end residues are part of each CDR3. A D gene is named only where the DNA matches it firmly. Size is omitted from some rows. Given values are once, few, many or a class for expanded clones.

J | D | size | V | length | CDR3 | DNA
TRBJ1-5 | TRBD1 | - | TRBV6-5 | 15 | CASSYDRGRGQPQHF | TGTGCCAGCAGTTACGACAGGGGGAGAGGGCAGCCCCAGCATTTT
TRBJ1-1 | - | - | TRBV11-2 | 13 | CASSFRDSTEAFF | TGTGCCAGCAGCTTCAGGGATTCGACTGAAGCTTTCTTT
TRBJ1-6 | - | - | TRBV30 | 13 | CASPGVSGSPLHF | TGTGCCTCCCCAGGGGTGAGTGGTTCACCCCTCCACTTT
TRBJ1-5 | - | - | TRBV19 | 15 | CASSKDRWTTESQHF | TGTGCCAGTAGTAAAGACCGCTGGACAACCGAGTCCCAGCATTTT
TRBJ2-5 | - | few | TRBV12-2 | 15 | CASRPRDRGGETQYF | TGTGCAAGTCGACCCCGGGACAGGGGTGGAGAGACCCAGTACTTC
TRBJ1-1 | TRBD1 | - | TRBV7-9 | 14 | CASSPRQGRTEAFF | TGTGCCAGCAGCCCCCGACAGGGAAGGACTGAAGCTTTCTTT
TRBJ1-2 | - | - | TRBV19 | 15 | CASSITETEENGYTF | TGTGCCAGTAGTATTACCGAGACAGAAGAAAATGGCTACACCTTC
TRBJ2-7 | - | - | TRBV21-1 | 11 | CASTVTYEQYF | TGTGCCAGCACAGTTACCTACGAGCAGTACTTC
TRBJ2-3 | - | - | TRBV5-1 | 15 | CASSLDGTSTDTQYF | TGCGCCAGCAGCTTGGACGGGACTAGCACAGATACGCAGTATTTT
TRBJ1-1 | - | once | TRBV2 | 13 | CASSGQKNTEAFF | TGTGCCAGCAGTGGTCAGAAGAACACTGAAGCTTTCTTT
TRBJ1-6 | TRBD1 | - | TRBV19 | 15 | CASASPGQGYSPLHF | TGTGCCAGCGCAAGCCCGGGACAGGGGTATTCACCCCTCCACTTT
TRBJ2-7 | TRBD2 | many | TRBV6-2/TRBV6-3 | 15 | CASSSGSGVTYEQYF | TGTGCCAGCAGTTCAGGGAGCGGGGTTACCTACGAGCAGTACTTC
TRBJ1-2 | TRBD1 | - | TRBV7-9 | 14 | CASSWGDSRYGYTF | TGTGCCAGCAGCTGGGGGGACAGCCGCTATGGCTACACCTTC
TRBJ1-1 | TRBD1 | - | TRBV5-1 | 15 | CASSSGTARSTEAFF | TGCGCCAGCAGCTCCGGGACAGCTCGTTCCACTGAAGCTTTCTTT
TRBJ1-3 | - | few | TRBV28 | 13 | CAGKSGSGNTIYF | TGTGCGGGTAAATCGGGCTCTGGAAACACCATATATTTT
TRBJ2-3 | TRBD2 | once | TRBV10-3 | 15 | CAIRGTSGYTDTQYF | TGTGCCATCAGGGGGACTAGCGGGTACACAGATACGCAGTATTTT
TRBJ1-6 | - | - | TRBV19 | 14 | CASSPDGGSSPLHF | TGTGCCAGTAGTCCGGACGGGGGGAGTTCACCCCTCCACTTT
TRBJ2-3 | TRBD1 | - | TRBV11-3 | 17 | CASSLTTGTVITDTQYF | TGTGCCAGCAGCTTAACGACAGGGACGGTTATCACAGATACGCAGTATTTT
TRBJ1-5 | - | - | TRBV2 | 15 | CASSAYSRSNQPQHF | TGTGCCAGCAGCGCCTATAGCAGATCCAATCAGCCCCAGCATTTT
TRBJ1-3 | - | once | TRBV6-2/TRBV6-3 | 14 | CASSSQGTGNTIYF | TGTGCCAGCAGTTCTCAGGGGACTGGAAACACCATATATTTT
TRBJ2-5 | TRBD2 | - | TRBV7-3 | 15 | CASSRTSGKEETQYF | TGTGCCAGCAGCAGGACTAGCGGGAAGGAGGAGACCCAGTACTTC
TRBJ1-1 | TRBD1 | once | TRBV5-1 | 16 | CASSSAPGQSNTEAFF | TGCGCCAGCAGCTCGGCACCGGGACAGTCGAACACTGAAGCTTTCTTT
TRBJ2-2 | TRBD2 | - | TRBV4-3 | 15 | CASSPRGGLTGELFF | TGCGCCAGCAGCCCTCGGGGGGGCCTAACCGGGGAGCTGTTTTTT
TRBJ1-5 | - | - | TRBV24-1 | 13 | CATSDTGNQPQHF | TGTGCCACCAGTGACACAGGCAATCAGCCCCAGCATTTT
TRBJ1-2 | - | - | TRBV5-1 | 14 | CASREGPGLYGYTF | TGCGCCAGCAGGGAGGGACCCGGACTCTATGGCTACACCTTC
TRBJ2-5 | - | - | TRBV1 | 17 | CTSSHRLTGLARETQYF | TGCACCAGCAGCCATAGACTCACGGGACTAGCGAGAGAGACCCAGTACTTC
TRBJ2-7 | - | few | TRBV10-2 | 16 | CASNPTFTANSYEQYF | TGCGCCAGCAATCCGACGTTCACAGCAAACTCCTACGAGCAGTACTTC
TRBJ2-7 | - | - | TRBV13 | 12 | CASSLRNYEQYF | TGTGCCAGCAGCCTGCGAAACTACGAGCAGTACTTC
TRBJ2-5 | TRBD2 | - | TRBV30 | 18 | CAWSVPRYSGRLQETQYF | TGTGCCTGGAGTGTCCCGCGATATAGCGGGAGGCTCCAAGAGACCCAGTACTTC
TRBJ2-2 | TRBD2 | - | TRBV9 | 16 | CASSVGTSGSHGELFF | TGTGCCAGCAGCGTAGGAACTAGCGGGAGTCACGGGGAGCTGTTTTTT
TRBJ2-3 | - | - | TRBV19 | 14 | CASSIASRTDTQYF | TGTGCCAGTAGTATAGCTAGTCGCACAGATACGCAGTATTTT
TRBJ2-2 | - | - | TRBV27 | 12 | CASTGETGELFF | TGTGCCAGCACCGGGGAAACCGGGGAGCTGTTTTTT
TRBJ1-2 | - | - | TRBV29-1 | 12 | CSVGRQSYGYTF | TGCAGCGTTGGAAGACAGAGCTATGGCTACACCTTC
TRBJ1-1 | - | few | TRBV2 | 15 | CASLGVGARGYGAFF | TGTGCCAGCCTGGGGGTCGGGGCCAGGGGATATGGGGCTTTCTTT
TRBJ1-2 | - | few | TRBV27 | 13 | CASSFDSSYGYTF | TGTGCCAGCAGTTTCGACAGTTCCTATGGCTACACCTTC
TRBJ1-1 | TRBD1 | - | TRBV28 | 14 | CASKSGQRNTEAFF | TGTGCCAGCAAATCGGGACAGCGGAACACTGAAGCTTTCTTT
TRBJ1-2 | TRBD1 | - | TRBV7-9 | 16 | CASSSNTGQGNYGYTF | TGTGCCAGCAGCTCCAACACGGGACAGGGTAACTATGGCTACACCTTC
TRBJ2-5 | - | - | TRBV5-1 | 16 | CASSLPELPGQETQYF | TGCGCCAGCAGCTTACCGGAACTTCCGGGCCAAGAGACCCAGTACTTC
TRBJ2-2 | - | - | TRBV30 | 11 | CAWGRTGELFF | TGTGCCTGGGGGAGGACCGGGGAGCTGTTTTTT
TRBJ1-5 | TRBD1 | once | TRBV19 | 15 | CASIRTGGDFEPQHF | TGTGCCAGTATCCGGACAGGGGGCGATTTTGAGCCCCAGCATTTT
TRBJ2-2 | - | once | TRBV19 | 17 | CASSIVSPDFNTGELFF | TGTGCCAGTAGTATAGTGTCCCCGGACTTCAACACCGGGGAGCTGTTTTTT
TRBJ2-1 | - | - | TRBV5-5 | 15 | CASSPQQGSYNEQFF | TGTGCCAGCAGTCCCCAACAGGGCTCCTACAATGAGCAGTTCTTC
TRBJ2-2 | - | - | TRBV27 | 14 | CASSLGSVTGELFF | TGTGCCAGCAGTTTGGGTAGCGTGACCGGGGAGCTGTTTTTT